This T cell receptor (beta chain) was sequenced for a study of T cell changes during pregnancy in multiple sclerosis. This CDR3 has 14 residues. Germline V gene data show CDR1 as SGHDT and CDR2 as YYEEEE. The V gene lost 0 bases and the J gene lost 5 bases, with 11 bases spanning the gap. The method was immunoSEQ multiplex PCR; TCRdb's version includes in-frame clones alone and lacks a portion of them. Of about 12,000 clones in the sample, around 89% are singletons; the top ten hold roughly 8%. The sequenced sample was CD8+ T cells from peripheral blood mononuclear cells, obtained in the second trimester of pregnancy. The rearrangement joins TRBV5-6 to TRBJ1-2; D might be TRBD1 (6 bases). This receptor was obtained from a female donor in good health, enrolled as a control in a pregnancy study. The CDR3 region has the DNA TGTGCCAGCAGCTTGGTGGGGGCCCTGTATGGCTACACCTTC. Translation gives CASSLVGALYGYTF.